The 13 T cell receptor beta chains below all came from one sample that was sequenced in a study of shared clonotypes between healthy human individuals. Profiling relied on immunoSEQ multiplex PCR, and the TCRdb table lists in-frame clones only, not all of them. The data contain over 2 million clones, just under 95% of them singletons. Sequencing was performed on naive CD4+ T cells from PBMCs. Indicated subset: CD45RA+ positively selected. The receptors derive from a man between 18 and 29 years old in good health. Some clones in this sample may be carry-over from other donors' samples.

This clone was detected once. The V call is TRBV10-3, the J call TRBJ2-3; 7 bases line up with TRBD2. The ends lost 7 bases at V and 2 bases at J; junction bases unmatched: 18. The CDR3 extends over 18 amino acids. CDR1 is ENHRY, CDR2 SYGVKD, per germline. CDR3 coding DNA: TGTGCCATCATGCCATCTATGGGAGCTAGCGGAGACACAGATACGCAGTATTTT. Its translation is CAIMPSMGASGDTDTQYF.

The chain combines TRBV28 with TRBJ2-1; D may be TRBD2 (6 bases). Germline values: CDR1 MDHEN, CDR2 SYDVKM. The CDR3 consists of 11 residues. This chain's CDR3 is CSSRERNEQFF. For the CDR3, the DNA is TGTTCTTCCCGGGAGCGCAATGAGCAGTTCTTC.

The chain has TRBV6-5 and TRBJ2-1, with D hard to call. Germline loops: CDR1 MNHEY, CDR2 SVGAGI. The CDR3 is made up of 16 amino acids. V was pared by 0 bases and J by 6 bases, with 15 bases between. CDR3 DNA sequence: TGTGCCAGCAGTTACTCTCCAAGGAGAGGTCTCAATGAGCAGTTCTTC. It specifies CASSYSPRRGLNEQFF.

The V call is TRBV28, the J call TRBJ1-1; 8 bases are shared with TRBD1. CDR3 size: 12 residues. Germline CDR1 reads MDHEN; CDR2 reads SYDVKM. V was clipped by 6 bases and J by 11 bases; unmatched bases: 8. DNA for the CDR3: TGTGCCAGCAGGGAGACAGGGGTGGGGGCTTTCTTT. It specifies CASRETGVGAFF.

This clone appeared once. Other nucleotide sequences from this sample produce the same CDR3. V usage is TRBV28 and J usage is TRBJ1-1; D not resolved. The CDR3 consists of 13 residues. Germline-derived CDR1 and CDR2 are MDHEN and SYDVKM. Trimming stripped 6 bases from V and 1 base from J, with 9 bases between. The CDR3 region is CASRVDGNTEAFF. The CDR3 nucleotides are TGTGCCAGCAGAGTAGACGGGAACACTGAAGCTTTCTTT.

The genes are TRBV5-4 and TRBJ2-7; 8 nucleotides match TRBD2. The CDR3 runs to 15 residues. Germline V gene sequence: CDR1 SGHNT, CDR2 YYREEE (reference sequence). V dropped 2 bases and J dropped 2; count of bases not matched to a gene: 6. The CDR3 nucleotides read TGTGCCAGCAGCTTATCAACGGGACTAGCCTACGAGCAGTACTTC. It encodes CASSLSTGLAYEQYF.

The DNA for the CDR3 is TGTGCCAGCAGTTCCTCTTACGGGGGGGCGACAGATACGCAGTATTTT. Its translation is CASSSSYGGATDTQYF. The chain couples TRBV28 to TRBJ2-3, with TRBD2 matching over 8 bases. Looked up from germline, CDR1 is MDHEN and CDR2 is SYDVKM. The V gene end was trimmed by 4 bases and the J gene end by 3 bases; junction bases not matched to a gene: 9. CDR3 length equals 16 residues. Together with reference TRBV28 and TRBJ2-3, the CDR3 gives the full variable domain: DVKVTQSSRYLVKRTGEKVFLECVQDMDHENMFWYRQDPGLGLRLIYFSYDVKMKEKGDIPEGYSVSREKKERFSLILESASTNQTSMYLCASSSSYGGATDTQYFGPGTRLTVL.

This clone was recorded only once. This chain uses TRBV6-6 with TRBJ1-1; D is unclear. The CDR3 sequence is 15 residues long. Trimming stripped 4 bases from V and 4 bases from J, with 16 bases between. The germline gives CDR1 MNHNY, CDR2 SVGAGI (reference sequence). CDR3 region: CASSSSRAAGTEAFF. DNA of the CDR3: TGTGCCAGCAGTTCCTCGAGGGCGGCGGGCACTGAAGCTTTCTTT.

This clone was observed once. In nucleotides, the CDR3 is TGCGCCAGCAGCCAAAGATCAGCGGGAGTGGCTTACGAGCAGTACTTC. Amino acids: CASSQRSAGVAYEQYF. The chain joins TRBV4-3 to TRBJ2-7; 8 bases align to TRBD2. V was pared by 2 bases and J by 4 bases, with 10 bases of the junction left unmatched. Germline lookup yields CDR1 LGHNA and CDR2 YSLEER. CDR3 length equals 16 residues.

This clone is a singleton in its sample. The V call is TRBV7-2, the J call TRBJ2-5; 15 nucleotides match TRBD2. The CDR3 loop spans 19 amino acids. J gave up 5 bases and V 2 bases, and 12 bases lay outside the gene matches. Germline V gene lookup returns CDR1 SGHTA and CDR2 FQGNSA. This CDR3 is CASSLFWTSGRARGETQYF. The CDR3 bases are TGTGCCAGCAGCTTATTTTGGACTAGCGGGAGGGCCAGGGGGGAGACCCAGTACTTC. Drawing the rest from reference TRBV7-2 and TRBJ2-5, the complete variable domain is GAGVSQSPSNKVTEKGKDVELRCDPISGHTALYWYRQSLGQGLEFLIYFQGNSAPDKSGLPSDRFSAERTGGSVSTLTIQRTQQEDSAVYLCASSLFWTSGRARGETQYFGPGTRLLVL.

The genes are TRBV30 and TRBJ2-2; D is undetermined. CDR1 is GTSNPN and CDR2 is SVGIG in the germline V gene (reference sequence). This CDR3 spans 13 amino acids. The V and J ends lost 2 bases and 5 bases respectively, with 9 bases between them. The CDR3 spells CAWSQSLTGELFF. The CDR3 DNA is TGTGCCTGGAGTCAGTCTTTAACCGGGGAGCTGTTTTTT.

J is TRBJ1-1 and V is TRBV10-3; TRBD1 matches 7 bases. The CDR3 is 14 amino acids. V lost 2 bases to trimming and J lost 4 bases; unmatched junction nucleotides: 4. Germline assignment: CDR1 ENHRY and CDR2 SYGVKD. CDR3 residues: CAISETGVRTEAFF. The CDR3 bases are TGTGCCATCAGTGAGACAGGGGTTCGCACTGAAGCTTTCTTT.

The chain has TRBV6-5 and TRBJ1-5; D is unclear. Trimming removed 6 bases at V and 7 bases at J, with 13 bases between. Per germline, CDR1 MNHEY and CDR2 SVGAGI. This CDR3 is 13 amino acids long. CDR3 amino acids: CASSYASGQPQHF. The CDR3 coding sequence is TGTGCCAGCAGCTATGCGTCGGGGCAGCCCCAGCATTTT.